What follows are 27 T cell receptor beta chains derived from one specimen sequenced in a study of response to subunit inactivated influenza vaccine. MiXCR was run by TCRdb on the RT-PCR reads, yielding one entry per CDR3 protein. The sample carries roughly 290,000 distinct CDR3 sequences, 20% to 25% recorded once. The sequences come from PBMCs from blood, collected approximately 20 months after vaccination. Receptor source: a man between 45 and 75 years old who received an inactivated influenza vaccine.

This clonotype appeared a few times. The V call is TRBV11-1, the J call TRBJ2-5; 12 nucleotides line up with TRBD2. Germline V gene data show CDR1 as SGHAT and CDR2 as FQDESV (reference sequence). This CDR3 comprises 18 residues. Trimming removed 5 bases from V and 2 bases from J; junction bases left unmatched: 12. CDR3 bases: TGTGCCAGCAGCACCAGACTAGCGGGAGCCCTGGGGCAAGAGACCCAGTACTTC. Residues: CASSTRLAGALGQETQYF.

This chain links TRBV10-3 with TRBJ1-2; 11 positions match TRBD1. V gave up 8 bases and J gave up 0 bases; unmatched junction bases: 8. The CDR3 is made up of 16 amino acids. Looked up from germline, CDR1 is ENHRY and CDR2 is SYGVKD. In nucleotides, the CDR3 is TGTGCCATCGGGCCGGGACAGGGGGAGACTAACTATGGCTACACCTTC. It specifies CAIGPGQGETNYGYTF.

This clonotype has a handful of counts. The J gene is TRBJ2-2, the V gene TRBV7-9, with D maybe TRBD2 (5 bases). Trimming removed 5 bases from V and 4 bases from J, with 20 bases in between. Germline CDR1 and CDR2: SEHNR and FQNEAQ (reference sequence). The CDR3 is made up of 17 amino acids. The CDR3 DNA follows: TGTGCCAGCAGCCTCCCTCTCCCGGGAATTCGCACCGGGGAGCTGTTTTTT. Its translation is CASSLPLPGIRTGELFF. Filled out from reference TRBV7-9 and TRBJ2-2, the complete variable domain reads DTGVSQNPRHKITKRGQNVTFRCDPISEHNRLYWYRQTLGQGPEFLTYFQNEAQLEKSRLLSDRFSAERPKGSFSTLEIQRTEQGDSAMYLCASSLPLPGIRTGELFFGEGSRLTVL.

The chain combines TRBV7-9 with TRBJ1-1; TRBD1 might be the D (5 bases). This CDR3 comprises 15 residues. V lost 5 bases and J 1 base, leaving 14 bases between the germline ends. Per germline, CDR1 SEHNR and CDR2 FQNEAQ (reference sequence). The CDR3 DNA reads as TGTGCCAGCAGCCCCCACCCAGGGACGAACACTGAAGCTTTCTTT. Residues: CASSPHPGTNTEAFF.

This chain connects TRBV24-1 to TRBJ2-1; 8 nucleotides match TRBD2. Germline V CDR1 and CDR2: KGHDR, SFDVKD. The CDR3 extends over 17 amino acids. V dropped 1 base and J dropped 3; count of bases not matched to a gene: 7. The CDR3 sequence: CATSDFYSGGRYNEQFF. CDR3 sequence (DNA): TGTGCCACCAGTGATTTCTACAGCGGGGGTCGCTACAATGAGCAGTTCTTC.

This clonotype was observed a few times. The rearrangement links TRBV20-1 to TRBJ1-5, with 10 bases fitting TRBD1. Per germline, CDR1 DFQATT and CDR2 SNEGSKA (reference sequence). This CDR3 region has 14 residues. V lost 5 bases to trimming and J lost 6 bases; unmatched junction nucleotides: 7. The CDR3: CSAPGTGDRQPQHF. For the CDR3, the DNA is TGCAGTGCTCCAGGGACAGGGGATCGTCAGCCCCAGCATTTT.

CDR3 amino acids: CASSQDRGLDGYTF. Written as DNA, the CDR3 is TGTGCCAGCAGCCAGGACAGGGGGCTGGATGGCTACACCTTC. The rearrangement links TRBV4-2 to TRBJ1-2; 11 positions match TRBD1. Germline assignment: CDR1 LGHNA and CDR2 YNFKEQ. The CDR3 runs 14 residues. Trimming at V came to 3 bases and at J to 6 bases, leaving 3 bases not matched to a gene.

This clonotype has a handful of counts. The chain links TRBV28 to TRBJ1-2; possible D gene TRBD1, 5 bases. The CDR3 length is 14 residues. Germline V gene lookup returns CDR1 MDHEN and CDR2 SYDVKM. V lost 3 bases and J 7 bases, leaving 15 bases between the germline ends. CDR3 sequence: CASSFVTARAGYTF. The DNA for the CDR3 is TGTGCCAGCAGTTTCGTGACAGCACGGGCTGGCTACACCTTC.

The table lists this clonotype with a few counts. The rearrangement joins TRBV2 to TRBJ2-2, with 9 nucleotides matching TRBD1. CDR3 length equals 13 residues. CDR1 and CDR2 (germline): SNHLY, FYNNEI. V shed 10 bases, J shed 7 bases, and the junction held 7 bases outside the gene matches. Here the CDR3 DNA reads TGTGCCAACTCGGGACAGGGAGGCGGGGAGCTGTTTTTT. Translated, it gives CANSGQGGGELFF.

This chain connects TRBV7-9 to TRBJ2-7; D remains unclear. Deletions cut 5 bases from V and 1 base from J, with 6 bases between. Germline values: CDR1 SEHNR, CDR2 FQNEAQ (reference sequence). This CDR3 region has 12 residues. The CDR3 nucleotides read TGTGCCAGCAGCCACACTTCCTACGAGCAGTACTTC. Protein: CASSHTSYEQYF.

This clonotype was seen only a few times. The genes are TRBV2 and TRBJ1-2; 12 positions match TRBD1. The V and J ends lost 6 bases and 4 bases, in that order; junction bases with no gene match: 6. There are 15 residues in the CDR3. CDR1 is SNHLY, CDR2 FYNNEI, per germline. The CDR3 sequence is CASREPGQGAYGYTF. As DNA, the CDR3 is TGTGCCAGCAGAGAGCCGGGACAGGGGGCCTATGGCTACACCTTC.

V usage is TRBV6-5 and J usage is TRBJ2-2, with D hard to call. CDR1 MNHEY and CDR2 SVGAGI come from the germline V gene. Trimming removed 0 bases from V and 0 bases from J, with 8 bases in between. This CDR3 spans 16 amino acids. Here the CDR3 reads CASSYSGRTNTGELFF. CDR3 DNA sequence: TGTGCCAGCAGTTACTCGGGCAGGACGAACACCGGGGAGCTGTTTTTT.

The V and J genes are TRBV29-1 and TRBJ2-1; D gene uncertain. This CDR3 comprises 13 residues. Trimming removed 3 bases from V and 15 bases from J, with 21 bases in between. Per germline, CDR1 SQVTM and CDR2 ANQGSEA. In DNA form, the CDR3 reads TGCAGCGTTGAGTTAGTTAGGCTACCCGGGTGGTTCTTC. Amino acid sequence: CSVELVRLPGWFF.

The chain employs TRBV9 and TRBJ1-6; tentative D call: TRBD1 (5 bases). V dropped 0 bases and J dropped 5 bases, with 9 bases sitting between them. In germline, CDR1 is SGDLS, CDR2 YYNGEE. The CDR3 runs to 15 residues. CDR3 bases: TGTGCCAGCAGCGTAGGGGAGACAGATAATTCACCCCTCCACTTT. This gives the protein CASSVGETDNSPLHF.

The J gene is TRBJ2-3, the V gene TRBV11-2; D is unclear. The CDR3 consists of 13 residues. Germline V gene sequence: CDR1 SGHAT, CDR2 FQNNGV. V was cut by 0 bases and J by 4 bases, with 5 bases left in between. CDR3 region: CASSLEHSDTQYF. As DNA, the CDR3 is TGTGCCAGCAGCTTAGAACATTCAGATACGCAGTATTTT.

This clonotype has a handful of counts. The rearrangement links TRBV12-3 or TRBV12-4 to TRBJ2-2; TRBD2 aligns across 12 bases. Trimming at V came to 2 bases and at J to 8 bases, leaving 9 bases not matched to a gene. This CDR3 region has 17 residues. This CDR3 is CASSLRLTSGGPGELFF. The CDR3 DNA sequence: TGTGCCAGCAGTTTACGACTGACTAGCGGGGGCCCTGGGGAGCTGTTTTTT.

V and J are TRBV10-3 and TRBJ1-1, with D possibly being TRBD1 (5 bases). Germline V gene data show CDR1 as ENHRY and CDR2 as SYGVKD. The CDR3 is made up of 12 amino acids. V dropped 3 bases and J dropped 8 bases, with 10 bases sitting between them. DNA for the CDR3: TGTGCCATCAGTGACAGGGCGACAGAAGCTTTCTTT. It yields the protein CAISDRATEAFF.

With respect to this clonotype: At one boundary the junction diverges from the germline segment, which might be a read error. The V call is TRBV5-5, the J call TRBJ1-1; D gene uncertain. This CDR3 contains 13 residues. The germline V gene encodes CDR1 SGHKS and CDR2 YYEKEE (reference sequence). This CDR3 reads CASSLDPDTAAFF. The CDR3 DNA follows: TGTGCCAGCAGCTTGGACCCTGACACTGCAGCTTTCTTT.

This clonotype was seen only a few times. The chain couples TRBV27 to TRBJ1-4, with D unclear. Germline CDR1 is MNHEY and CDR2 is SMNVEV (reference sequence). The CDR3 runs to 15 residues. V lost 6 bases and J 6 bases, leaving 17 bases between the germline ends. The CDR3 sequence: CASSHEGRHHEKLFF. DNA of the CDR3: TGTGCCAGCAGCCACGAGGGCAGGCATCATGAAAAACTGTTTTTT.

This chain joins TRBV27 and TRBJ2-5; unclear D gene. The germline gives CDR1 MNHEY, CDR2 SMNVEV (reference sequence). V dropped 3 bases and J dropped 2 bases, with 7 bases sitting between them. The CDR3 spans 13 residues. The CDR3 region is CASSFQWQETQYF. CDR3 bases: TGTGCCAGCAGTTTCCAGTGGCAAGAGACCCAGTACTTC.

This chain links TRBV7-9 with TRBJ2-5; D uncertain. V lost 5 bases, J lost 5 bases, and 18 bases lay in between. The CDR3 contains 15 residues. Germline V lookup: CDR1 SEHNR, CDR2 FQNEAQ (reference sequence). CDR3 nucleotides: TGTGCCAGCAGCCCGCTCCGAAAAGGGTGGGAGACCCAGTACTTC. Translated, it gives CASSPLRKGWETQYF.

This sequence joins TRBV5-5 and TRBJ2-1, with D unresolved. The CDR3 length is 16 residues. V lost 2 bases and J lost 0, with 12 bases in between. CDR1 and CDR2 from the germline V gene are SGHKS and YYEKEE (reference sequence). The CDR3 coding sequence is TGTGCCAGCAGCTTCGAAGGTATCAGCTCCTACAATGAGCAGTTCTTC. The encoded protein is CASSFEGISSYNEQFF.

This clonotype was counted only a few times. V gene TRBV6-2 or TRBV6-3 combines with J gene TRBJ1-5, with a weak D call TRBD1 (5 bases). This CDR3 spans 13 amino acids. V lost 6 bases and J 2 bases, leaving 8 bases between the germline ends. Germline CDR1 is MNHEY and CDR2 is SVGEGT. In nucleotides, the CDR3 is TGTGCCAGCAGGGGGCCTGGCAATCAGCCCCAGCATTTT. Translating it yields CASRGPGNQPQHF.

This clonotype was seen a few times. The chain carries TRBV2 and TRBJ1-4, with D possibly matching TRBD1 (6 bases). The CDR3 loop spans 16 amino acids. The V end lost 1 base, the J end lost 6 bases, and 15 bases lay between the germline ends. CDR1 and CDR2 from the germline V gene are SNHLY and FYNNEI. The CDR3 coding sequence is TGTGCCAGCAGTGAAGGGGGACATCTAAGGGATGAAAAACTGTTTTTT. It specifies CASSEGGHLRDEKLFF.

This clonotype was detected a few times. The chain is built from TRBV3-1 and TRBJ2-7; 7 bases are shared with TRBD2. CDR1 is LGHDT, CDR2 YNNKEL, per germline (reference sequence). The V and J ends lost 3 bases and 5 bases, in that order; junction bases with no gene match: 7. The CDR3 spans 14 residues. CDR3 nucleotides: TGTGCCAGCAGCCAGGTCGGGAGGAACCACGAGCAGTACTTC. It specifies CASSQVGRNHEQYF.

Many counts were recorded for this clonotype. The chain recombines TRBV12-3 or TRBV12-4 with TRBJ1-2; 7 bases align to TRBD1. V gave up 5 bases and J gave up 1 base; unmatched junction bases: 4. There are 14 residues in the CDR3. CDR3 DNA: TGTGCCAGCAGTGGGACAGAGAGTAACTATGGCTACACCTTC. It specifies CASSGTESNYGYTF.

The table lists this clonotype with a few counts. The V call is TRBV20-1, the J call TRBJ1-2, with D perhaps matching TRBD1 (5 bases). Germline V gene data show CDR1 as DFQATT and CDR2 as SNEGSKA (reference sequence). V was cut by 5 bases and J by 2 bases, with 15 bases left in between. There are 14 residues in the CDR3. CDR3 sequence (DNA): TGCAGTGCTCCCAGGGCAGGGAGGAACTATGGCTACACCTTC. Translating gives CSAPRAGRNYGYTF.